Below are 24 T cell receptor beta chains sequenced from a single sample in a study of blood T cells in healthy people across ages. Alongside a J-beta primer mix, a sample-barcoded 5' primer served in a second PCR lasting roughly 7 to 11 cycles. TCRdb recomputed calls from the 5' RACE reads with MiXCR, one row per CDR3 protein. Here the sample spans about 1.5 million distinct CDR3 sequences, less than 45% being singletons. Sequenced: blood. All receptors come from a woman under 30 in good health.

The genes are TRBV28 and TRBJ2-1; a possible D gene is TRBD1 (6 bases). The J call could be wrong; TRBJ2-7 is a better fit for the DNA end. The CDR3 runs to 18 residues. Germline V gives CDR1 MDHEN, CDR2 SYDVKM. CDR3 nucleotide sequence: TGTGCCAGCAGCTTGCATGGGAATACAGGGTTTACCTACAATGAGCAGTACTTC. It encodes CASSLHGNTGFTYNEQYF.

The CDR3 reads CASSSHPGAPYYGYTF. For the CDR3, the DNA is TGTGCCAGCAGCTCACACCCAGGGGCGCCCTACTATGGCTACACCTTC. The chain joins TRBV9 to TRBJ1-2; tentatively, D is TRBD1 (6 bases). Germline values: CDR1 SGDLS, CDR2 YYNGEE. V was trimmed by 4 bases and J by 3 bases, leaving 19 bases between them. CDR3 length: 16 amino acids.

The chain has TRBV29-1 and TRBJ1-2, with unresolved D. The CDR3 contains 15 residues. The germline V and J ends were trimmed by 4 bases and 3 bases, with 18 bases remaining between them. In germline, CDR1 is SQVTM, CDR2 ANQGSEA. The CDR3 spells CSVVSSGTRYYGYTF. CDR3 DNA sequence: TGCAGCGTTGTTTCCTCGGGCACGAGATACTATGGCTACACCTTC. Based on the CDR3 plus reference TRBV29-1 and TRBJ1-2, the full variable domain is SAVISQKPSRDICQRGTSLTIQCQVDSQVTMMFWYRQQPGQSLTLIATANQGSEATYESGFVIDKFPISRPNLTFSTLTVSNMSPEDSSIYLCSVVSSGTRYYGYTFGSGTRLTVV.

The chain links TRBV21-1 to TRBJ2-2. TRBV21-1 is designated a pseudogene. CDR3 size: 14 residues. CDR3 sequence: CASSKETGSGELFF. Written as DNA, the CDR3 is TGTGCCAGCAGCAAAGAGACGGGCAGCGGGGAGCTGTTTTTT.

The gene calls are TRBV20-1 and TRBJ2-5; 11 bases agree with TRBD1. CDR1 and CDR2 (germline): DFQATT, SNEGSKA (reference sequence). The CDR3 is made up of 17 amino acids. The V and J ends lost 2 bases and 0 bases, in that order; junction bases with no gene match: 8. The CDR3 DNA follows: TGCAGTGCTAGACGGACAGGGGGCAGGGGGTACCAAGAGACCCAGTACTTC. Its protein is CSARRTGGRGYQETQYF.

In its sample, this clonotype was seen a few times. The chain has TRBV5-1 and TRBJ2-7, with a possible D match to TRBD1 (5 bases). The CDR3 length is 13 residues. Trimming took 0 bases from V and 7 from J, leaving 11 bases between them. CDR1 SGHRS and CDR2 YFSETQ come from the germline V gene. The CDR3 spells CASSLARVGEQYF. The CDR3 nucleotides are TGCGCCAGCAGCTTGGCCAGGGTAGGTGAGCAGTACTTC.

V is TRBV27 and J is TRBJ2-1, with 9 bases fitting TRBD2. V trimming: 6 bases; J trimming: 1 base; junction bases outside the gene matches: 10. This CDR3 has 17 residues. Germline CDR1 reads MNHEY; CDR2 reads SMNVEV (reference sequence). CDR3: CASRLAGAFVSYNEQFF. The CDR3 DNA reads as TGTGCCAGCAGACTAGCGGGCGCCTTTGTTTCCTACAATGAGCAGTTCTTC.

This clonotype occurred a few times. The chain joins TRBV6-2 or TRBV6-3 to TRBJ2-7; 11 bases line up with TRBD1. This CDR3 is built from 14 residues. V trimming: 6 bases; J trimming: 6 bases; junction bases outside the gene matches: 7. The V gene's germline CDR1 is MNHEY and CDR2 SVGEGT. CDR3 in amino acids: CASSYRTGGGEQYF. The CDR3 DNA is TGTGCCAGCAGCTACCGGACAGGGGGCGGCGAGCAGTACTTC.

This clonotype has at least ten counts. V is TRBV6-4 and J is TRBJ2-2; TRBD2 is a possible D gene (6 bases). From germline, CDR1 is MRHNA and CDR2 SNTAGT. Between the trimmed V and J ends, which lost 3 bases and 4 bases, there was a span of 9 bases. There are 14 residues in the CDR3. The CDR3 nucleotides are TGTGCCAGCAGTGAAGCCGGGAGCACCGGGGAGCTGTTTTTT. It yields the protein CASSEAGSTGELFF.

This clonotype was found once. The V gene is TRBV6-1, the J gene TRBJ1-1, with D unresolved. The CDR3 length is 14 residues. The V end lost 3 bases, the J end lost 1 base, and 9 bases lay between the germline ends. Per the germline V gene, CDR1 is MNHNS and CDR2 is SASEGT. CDR3 protein: CASSETHGNTEAFF. DNA for the CDR3: TGTGCCAGCAGTGAGACACACGGGAACACTGAAGCTTTCTTT.

The gene calls are TRBV7-9 and TRBJ2-1; no definite D call. CDR1 and CDR2 from the germline V gene are SEHNR and FQNEAQ (reference sequence). The CDR3 contains 11 residues. The V gene lost 2 bases and the J gene lost 8 bases, with 4 bases spanning the gap. CDR3 nucleotide sequence: TGTGCCAGCAGCTTATACTATGAGCAGTTCTTC. Amino acids: CASSLYYEQFF.

The table lists this clonotype with a few counts. This chain joins TRBV2 and TRBJ1-1; D remains ambiguous. This CDR3 has 12 residues. Trimming removed 6 bases from V and 5 bases from J, with 10 bases in between. Germline V lookup: CDR1 SNHLY, CDR2 FYNNEI. The CDR3 region is CASRALSTEAFF. The CDR3 nucleotides read TGTGCCAGCAGGGCACTATCTACTGAAGCTTTCTTT.

The chain carries TRBV7-9 and TRBJ1-4; 11 bases map to TRBD1. Looked up from germline, CDR1 is SEHNR and CDR2 is FQNEAQ (reference sequence). This CDR3 has 15 residues. With V trimmed by 3 bases and J by 6 bases, 3 bases remained unmatched. The CDR3 DNA reads as TGTGCCAGCAGCTTTGGACAGGGGGCGGATGAAAAACTGTTTTTT. Its protein is CASSFGQGADEKLFF. Based on the CDR3 plus reference TRBV7-9 and TRBJ1-4, the full variable domain is DTGVSQNPRHKITKRGQNVTFRCDPISEHNRLYWYRQTLGQGPEFLTYFQNEAQLEKSRLLSDRFSAERPKGSFSTLEIQRTEQGDSAMYLCASSFGQGADEKLFFGSGTQLSVL.

This chain uses TRBV20-1 with TRBJ2-7, with 9 bases matching TRBD1. V trimming: 4 bases; J trimming: 4 bases; junction bases outside the gene matches: 2. The CDR3 spans 12 residues. Germline lookup yields CDR1 DFQATT and CDR2 SNEGSKA (reference sequence). CDR3: CSAKGQGYEQYF. Here the CDR3 DNA reads TGCAGTGCTAAGGGACAGGGTTACGAGCAGTACTTC.

The chain uses TRBV9 and TRBJ2-1, with D possibly TRBD2 on 6 matching bases. CDR3 size: 16 residues. V gave up 4 bases and J gave up 4 bases, with 18 bases separating them. In germline, CDR1 is SGDLS, CDR2 YYNGEE. CDR3 in amino acids: CASSPFGAGSYNEQFF. The CDR3 nucleotides read TGTGCCAGCAGCCCCTTTGGAGCGGGCTCATACAATGAGCAGTTCTTC.

The rearrangement links TRBV10-2 to TRBJ2-2, with 10 bases identical to TRBD2. CDR3 size: 20 residues. With V trimmed by 6 bases and J by 4 bases, 20 bases remained unmatched. Germline V gene data show CDR1 as WSHSY and CDR2 as SAAADI. The CDR3 bases are TGCGCCAGCAGCTCCCCGCTAGGACTAGCGGATAGGGGAAGCACCGGGGAGCTGTTTTTT. Protein sequence: CASSSPLGLADRGSTGELFF.

This clonotype was picked up many times. Compared with germline, one end of the junction differs, possibly owing to a read error. The V gene is TRBV24-1, the J gene TRBJ2-3; a weak D match, TRBD2 (5 bases). This CDR3 is 13 amino acids long. CDR1 is KGHDR, CDR2 SFDVKD, per germline. The CDR3 sequence is CATSDPSRDTQYF. The CDR3, as DNA: TGTGCCACCAGTGATCCTAGCAGAGATACGCAGTATTTT.

V usage is TRBV11-1 and J usage is TRBJ2-7, with no clear D. The CDR3 is made up of 16 amino acids. Germline CDR1 reads SGHAT; CDR2 reads FQDESV (reference sequence). Between the trimmed V and J ends, which lost 1 base and 3 bases, there was a span of 16 bases. CDR3 DNA: TGTGCCAGCAGCTTAGGGCGAACCTCAGATCACTACGAGCAGTACTTC. Its protein product is CASSLGRTSDHYEQYF. Filled out from reference TRBV11-1 and TRBJ2-7, the complete variable domain reads EAEVAQSPRYKITEKSQAVAFWCDPISGHATLYWYRQILGQGPELLVQFQDESVVDDSQLPKDRFSAERLKGVDSTLKIQPAELGDSAMYLCASSLGRTSDHYEQYFGPGTRLTVT.

This clonotype occurred a few times. The chain uses TRBV6-6 and TRBJ1-1; 7 positions match TRBD1. Germline V CDR1 and CDR2: MNHNY, SVGAGI (reference sequence). V was pared by 4 bases and J by 1 base, with 6 bases of the junction left unmatched. This CDR3 is 15 amino acids long. CDR3 in amino acids: CASSSDNRGNTEAFF. As DNA, the CDR3 is TGTGCCAGCAGTTCGGACAACAGGGGGAACACTGAAGCTTTCTTT.

The chain uses TRBV6-5 and TRBJ2-7, with 11 bases matching TRBD1. CDR3 length: 16 residues. Germline lookup yields CDR1 MNHEY and CDR2 SVGAGI. Trimming at V came to 7 bases and at J to 4 bases, leaving 12 bases not matched to a gene. For the CDR3, the DNA is TGTGCCAGCACCAACCCTGGACAGGGGGCGCGTTACGAGCAGTACTTC. The encoded protein is CASTNPGQGARYEQYF.

The CDR3 reads CASSSNLGLLTGELFF. CDR3 nucleotides: TGTGCCAGCAGTTCCAACCTGGGACTACTCACCGGGGAGCTGTTTTTT. This chain links TRBV6-2 or TRBV6-3 with TRBJ2-2, with 7 bases that match TRBD2. CDR1 is MNHEY and CDR2 is SVGEGT in the germline V gene. V shed 4 bases and J 4 bases; nucleotides not matched to a gene: 9. The CDR3 runs 16 residues.

V gene TRBV29-1 combines with J gene TRBJ2-7, with 12 bases aligning to TRBD2. The CDR3 is 13 amino acids. CDR1 is SQVTM, CDR2 ANQGSEA, per germline. V dropped 4 bases and J dropped 6; count of bases not matched to a gene: 4. The CDR3 sequence is CSVGTSGVGEQYF. The DNA of the CDR3 is TGCAGCGTTGGGACTAGCGGGGTTGGCGAGCAGTACTTC.

V and J are TRBV16 and TRBJ2-1; D is perhaps TRBD1 (5 bases). The ends were cut back, 2 bases at V and 9 bases at J, with 8 bases in the middle. The CDR3 is made up of 12 amino acids. CDR1 and CDR2 (germline): KGHSY, FQNENV. The CDR3 spells CASSQQGREQFF. In DNA, the CDR3 is TGTGCCAGCAGCCAACAGGGCCGTGAGCAGTTCTTC.

This chain uses TRBV12-3 or TRBV12-4 with TRBJ2-7; D may be TRBD1 (5 bases). This CDR3 is built from 14 residues. V was cut by 7 bases and J by 2 bases, with 15 bases left in between. CDR3 in DNA: TGTGCCAGCAATCCCACAGGAACCACCTACGAGCAGTACTTC. Translated, it gives CASNPTGTTYEQYF.